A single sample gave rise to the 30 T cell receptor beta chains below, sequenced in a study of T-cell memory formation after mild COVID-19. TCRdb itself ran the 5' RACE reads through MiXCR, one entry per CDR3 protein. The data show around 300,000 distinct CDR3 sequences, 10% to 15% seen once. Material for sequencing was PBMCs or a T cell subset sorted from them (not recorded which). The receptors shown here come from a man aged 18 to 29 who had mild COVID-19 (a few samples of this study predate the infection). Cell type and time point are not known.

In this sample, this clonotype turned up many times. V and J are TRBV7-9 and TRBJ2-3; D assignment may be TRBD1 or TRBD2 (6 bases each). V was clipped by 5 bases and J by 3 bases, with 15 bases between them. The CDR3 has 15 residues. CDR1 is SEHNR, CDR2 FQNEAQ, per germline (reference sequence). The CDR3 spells CASSRSQGRTDTQYF. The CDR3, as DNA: TGTGCCAGCAGCCGAAGCCAGGGGAGGACAGATACGCAGTATTTT.

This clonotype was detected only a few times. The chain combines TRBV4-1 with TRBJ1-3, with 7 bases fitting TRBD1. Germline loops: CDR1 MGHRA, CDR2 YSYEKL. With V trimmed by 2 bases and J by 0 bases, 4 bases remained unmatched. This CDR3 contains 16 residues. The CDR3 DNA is TGCGCCAGCAGCCAACTCAGGACAGGCTCTGGAAACACCATATATTTT. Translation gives CASSQLRTGSGNTIYF.

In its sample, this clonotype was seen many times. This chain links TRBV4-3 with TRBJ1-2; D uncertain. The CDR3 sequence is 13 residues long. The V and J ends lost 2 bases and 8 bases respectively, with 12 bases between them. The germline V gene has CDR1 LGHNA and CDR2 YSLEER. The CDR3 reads CASSQPGVLGYTF. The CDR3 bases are TGCGCCAGCAGCCAACCAGGAGTCTTGGGCTACACCTTC.

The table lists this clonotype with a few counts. The CDR3 loop reads CASSFGGGNTGELFF. In DNA, the CDR3 is TGCGCCAGCAGCTTCGGAGGAGGGAACACCGGGGAGCTGTTTTTT. The V and J genes are TRBV5-1 and TRBJ2-2, with D maybe TRBD2 (5 bases). Trimming took off 2 bases at V and 1 base at J, with 9 bases between the two ends. CDR3 length: 15 amino acids. Germline values: CDR1 SGHRS, CDR2 YFSETQ.

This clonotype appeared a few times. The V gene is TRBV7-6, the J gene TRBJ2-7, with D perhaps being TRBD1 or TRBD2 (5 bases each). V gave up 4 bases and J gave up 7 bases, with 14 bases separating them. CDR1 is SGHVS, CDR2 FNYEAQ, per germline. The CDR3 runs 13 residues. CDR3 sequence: CASSSRVPGEQYF. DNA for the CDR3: TGTGCCAGCAGCTCCAGGGTGCCGGGGGAGCAGTACTTC.

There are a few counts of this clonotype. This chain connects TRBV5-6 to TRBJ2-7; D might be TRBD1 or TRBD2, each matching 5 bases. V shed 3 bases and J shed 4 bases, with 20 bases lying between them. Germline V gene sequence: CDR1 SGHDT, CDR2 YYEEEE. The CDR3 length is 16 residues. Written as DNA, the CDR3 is TGTGCCAGCAGCTCCCGAGGGGCACGCCCTCCTTACGAGCAGTACGTC. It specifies CASSSRGARPPYEQYV.

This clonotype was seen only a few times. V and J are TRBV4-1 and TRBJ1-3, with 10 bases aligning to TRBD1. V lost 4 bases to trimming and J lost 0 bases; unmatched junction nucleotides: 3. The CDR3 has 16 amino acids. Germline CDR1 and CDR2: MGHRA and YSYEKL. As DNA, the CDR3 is TGCGCCAGCAGCCGGGACAGGGGCGTCTCTGGAAACACCATATATTTT. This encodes CASSRDRGVSGNTIYF.

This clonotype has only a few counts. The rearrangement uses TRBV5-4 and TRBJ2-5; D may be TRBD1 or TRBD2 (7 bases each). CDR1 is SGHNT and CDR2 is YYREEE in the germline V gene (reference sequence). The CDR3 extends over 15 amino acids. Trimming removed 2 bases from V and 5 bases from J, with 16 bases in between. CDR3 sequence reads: CASSFVQGGMETQYF. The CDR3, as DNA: TGTGCCAGCAGCTTTGTCCAGGGGGGGATGGAGACCCAGTACTTC.

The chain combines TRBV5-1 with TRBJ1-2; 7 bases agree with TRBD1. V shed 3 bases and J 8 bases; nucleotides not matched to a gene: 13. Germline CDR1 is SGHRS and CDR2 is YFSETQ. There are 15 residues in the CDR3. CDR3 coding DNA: TGCGCCAGCAGCTCGGGGACAGTCTACCCTGACGGCTACACCTTC. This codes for CASSSGTVYPDGYTF.

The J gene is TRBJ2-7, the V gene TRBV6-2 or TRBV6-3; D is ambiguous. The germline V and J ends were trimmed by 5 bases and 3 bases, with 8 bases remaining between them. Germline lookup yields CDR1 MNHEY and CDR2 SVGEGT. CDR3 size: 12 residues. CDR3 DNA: TGTGCCAGCAGTGGAGTCAACTACGAGCAGTACTTC. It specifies CASSGVNYEQYF.

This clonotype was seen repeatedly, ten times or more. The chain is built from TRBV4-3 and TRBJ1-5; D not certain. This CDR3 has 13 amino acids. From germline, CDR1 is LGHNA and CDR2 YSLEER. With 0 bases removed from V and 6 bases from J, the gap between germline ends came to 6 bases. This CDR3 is CASSQDGSQPQHF. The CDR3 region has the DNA TGCGCCAGCAGCCAAGATGGCTCTCAGCCCCAGCATTTT.

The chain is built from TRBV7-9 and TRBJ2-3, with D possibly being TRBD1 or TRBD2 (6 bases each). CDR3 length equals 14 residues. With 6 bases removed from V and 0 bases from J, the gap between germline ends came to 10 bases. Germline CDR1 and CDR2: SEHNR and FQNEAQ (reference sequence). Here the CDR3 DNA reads TGTGCCAGCAGAGGGGGGCCAAGCACAGATACGCAGTATTTT. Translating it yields CASRGGPSTDTQYF.

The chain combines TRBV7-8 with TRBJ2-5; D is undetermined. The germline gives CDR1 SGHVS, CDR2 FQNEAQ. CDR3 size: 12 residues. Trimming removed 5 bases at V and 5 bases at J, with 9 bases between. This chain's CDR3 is CASSVFVETQYF. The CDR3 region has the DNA TGTGCCAGCAGCGTTTTCGTGGAGACCCAGTACTTC.

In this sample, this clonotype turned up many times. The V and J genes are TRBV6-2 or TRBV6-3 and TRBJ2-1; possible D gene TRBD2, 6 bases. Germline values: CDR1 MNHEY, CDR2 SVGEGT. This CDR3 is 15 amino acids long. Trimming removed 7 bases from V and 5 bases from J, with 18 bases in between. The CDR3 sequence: CASILLPGLHNEQFF. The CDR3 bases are TGTGCCAGCATCCTCCTCCCGGGACTCCACAATGAGCAGTTCTTC.

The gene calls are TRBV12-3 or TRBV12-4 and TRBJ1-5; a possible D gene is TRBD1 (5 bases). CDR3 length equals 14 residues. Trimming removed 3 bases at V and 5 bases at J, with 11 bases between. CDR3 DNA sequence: TGTGCCAGCAGTTTCGACAGTTCGTATCAGCCCCAGCATTTT. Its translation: CASSFDSSYQPQHF.

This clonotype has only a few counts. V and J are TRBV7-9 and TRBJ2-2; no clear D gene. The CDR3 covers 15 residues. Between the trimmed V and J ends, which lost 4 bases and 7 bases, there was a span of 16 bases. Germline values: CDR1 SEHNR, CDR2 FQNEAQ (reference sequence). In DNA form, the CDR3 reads TGTGCCAGCAGCTCAAACGGTTGGCTGAGCGGGGAGCTGTTTTTT. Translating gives CASSSNGWLSGELFF. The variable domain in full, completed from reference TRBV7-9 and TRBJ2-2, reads DTGVSQNPRHKITKRGQNVTFRCDPISEHNRLYWYRQTLGQGPEFLTYFQNEAQLEKSRLLSDRFSAERPKGSFSTLEIQRTEQGDSAMYLCASSSNGWLSGELFFGEGSRLTVL.

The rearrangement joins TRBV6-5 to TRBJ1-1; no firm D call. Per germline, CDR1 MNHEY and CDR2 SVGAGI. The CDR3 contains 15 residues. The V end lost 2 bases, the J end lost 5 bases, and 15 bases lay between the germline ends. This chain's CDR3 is CASSYRPGGGTEAFF. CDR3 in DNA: TGTGCCAGCAGTTACCGACCGGGAGGAGGGACTGAAGCTTTCTTT.

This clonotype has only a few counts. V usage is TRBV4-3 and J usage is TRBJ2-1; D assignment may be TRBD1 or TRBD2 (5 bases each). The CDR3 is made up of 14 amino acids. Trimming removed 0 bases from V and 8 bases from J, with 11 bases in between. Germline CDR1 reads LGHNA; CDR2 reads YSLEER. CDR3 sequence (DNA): TGCGCCAGCAGCCAAGACAGAGGGGTATATGAGCAGTTCTTC. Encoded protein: CASSQDRGVYEQFF.

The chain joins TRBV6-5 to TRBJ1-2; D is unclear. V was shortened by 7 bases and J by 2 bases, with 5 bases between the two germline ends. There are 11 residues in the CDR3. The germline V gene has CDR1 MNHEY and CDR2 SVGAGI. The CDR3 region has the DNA TGTGCCAGCAAGGGAAACTATGGCTACACCTTC. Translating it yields CASKGNYGYTF.

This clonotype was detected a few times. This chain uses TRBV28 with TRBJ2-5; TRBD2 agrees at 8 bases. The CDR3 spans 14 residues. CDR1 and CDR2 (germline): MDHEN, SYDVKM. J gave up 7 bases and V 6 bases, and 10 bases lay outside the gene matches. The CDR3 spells CASSSSGLAGTQYF. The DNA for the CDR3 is TGTGCCAGCAGCTCCTCCGGGCTAGCGGGGACCCAGTACTTC.

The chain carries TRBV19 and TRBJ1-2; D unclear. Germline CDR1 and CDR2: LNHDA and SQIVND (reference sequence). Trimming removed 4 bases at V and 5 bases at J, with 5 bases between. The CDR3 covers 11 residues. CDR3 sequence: CASSTTYGYTF. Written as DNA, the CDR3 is TGTGCCAGTAGTACAACATATGGCTACACCTTC.

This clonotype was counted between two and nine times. CDR3 nucleotides: TGTGCCAGCAGTTCCGGGACAGTTAGCAATCAGCCCCAGCATTTT. This encodes CASSSGTVSNQPQHF. The chain links TRBV12-3 or TRBV12-4 to TRBJ1-5; 7 bases are a match to TRBD1. V was pared by 4 bases and J by 0 bases, with 3 bases of the junction left unmatched. CDR3 length: 15 amino acids.

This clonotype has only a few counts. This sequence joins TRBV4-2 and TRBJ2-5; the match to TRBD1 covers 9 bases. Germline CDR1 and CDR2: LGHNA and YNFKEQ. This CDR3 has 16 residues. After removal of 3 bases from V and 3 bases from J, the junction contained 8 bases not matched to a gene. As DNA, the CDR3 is TGTGCCAGCAGCCACGGAGTCCGGGACAGGGAAGAGACCCAGTACTTC. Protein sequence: CASSHGVRDREETQYF.

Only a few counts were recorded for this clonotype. CDR3 protein: CASSLGQGNAGELFF. CDR3 nucleotides: TGTGCCAGCAGTTTGGGACAGGGTAACGCCGGGGAGCTGTTTTTT. This chain links TRBV12-3 or TRBV12-4 with TRBJ2-2; 9 bases match TRBD1. The CDR3 runs to 15 residues. V trimming: 3 bases; J trimming: 6 bases; junction bases outside the gene matches: 5.

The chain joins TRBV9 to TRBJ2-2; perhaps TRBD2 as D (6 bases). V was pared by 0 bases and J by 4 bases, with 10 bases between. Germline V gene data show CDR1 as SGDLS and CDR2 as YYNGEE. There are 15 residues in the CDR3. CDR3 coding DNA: TGTGCCAGCAGCGTAGGGGGGGAAGGCACCGGGGAGCTGTTTTTT. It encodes CASSVGGEGTGELFF.

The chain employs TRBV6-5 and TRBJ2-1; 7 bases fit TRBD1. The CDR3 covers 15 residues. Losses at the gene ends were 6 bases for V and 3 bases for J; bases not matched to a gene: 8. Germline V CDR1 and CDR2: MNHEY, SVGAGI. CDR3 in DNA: TGTGCCAGCAGCCGACAGGGAAGGAACTACAATGAGCAGTTCTTC. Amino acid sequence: CASSRQGRNYNEQFF.

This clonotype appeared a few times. The CDR3 sequence is CATSRGGKGDEKLFF. CDR3 DNA sequence: TGTGCCACCAGCAGAGGGGGGAAGGGGGATGAAAAACTGTTTTTT. The V gene is TRBV15, the J gene TRBJ1-4; possible D gene TRBD1, 6 bases. V was clipped by 1 base and J by 6 bases, with 12 bases between them. This CDR3 is built from 15 residues. Germline values: CDR1 LNHNV, CDR2 YYDKDF (reference sequence).

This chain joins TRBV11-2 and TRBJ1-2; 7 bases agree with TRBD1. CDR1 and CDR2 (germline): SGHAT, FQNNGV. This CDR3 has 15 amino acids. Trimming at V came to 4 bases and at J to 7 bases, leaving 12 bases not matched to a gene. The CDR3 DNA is TGTGCCAGCAGCTCCCTTAAGACAGGGTCGGGTGGCTACACCTTC. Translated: CASSSLKTGSGGYTF. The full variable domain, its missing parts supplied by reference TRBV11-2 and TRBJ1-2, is EAGVAQSPRYKIIEKRQSVAFWCNPISGHATLYWYQQILGQGPKLLIQFQNNGVVDDSQLPKDRFSAERLKGVDSTLKIQPAKLEDSAVYLCASSSLKTGSGGYTFGSGTRLTVV.

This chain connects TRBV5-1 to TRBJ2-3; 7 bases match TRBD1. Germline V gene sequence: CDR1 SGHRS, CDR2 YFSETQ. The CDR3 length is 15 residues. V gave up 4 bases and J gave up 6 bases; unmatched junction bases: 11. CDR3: CASSLEAQGMDTQYF. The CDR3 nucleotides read TGCGCCAGCAGCCTTGAGGCACAGGGGATGGATACGCAGTATTTT.

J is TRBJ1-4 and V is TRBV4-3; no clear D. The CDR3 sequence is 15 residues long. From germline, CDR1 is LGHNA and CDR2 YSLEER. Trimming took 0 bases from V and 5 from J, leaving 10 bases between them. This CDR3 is CASSQDWAPNEKLFF. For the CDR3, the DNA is TGCGCCAGCAGCCAAGATTGGGCACCGAATGAAAAACTGTTTTTT.